A selection of T cell receptor beta chains follows, all from one sample in a study of blood T cell repertoires in COVID-19. Sequenced by immunoSEQ multiplex PCR; TCRdb stores in-frame clones only, minus some. The sample yields a few hundred thousand clones, 75% to 85% seen once. Sequencing was done on a sample of PBMCs or T cells enriched from blood (not recorded which). The source is a man aged 30-40 years with acute COVID-19. Each CDR3 is given with its conserved first and last residue. The D gene is left open where the match is weak. Size is omitted from some rows. Given values are once, few, many or a class for expanded clones.

.,TRBJ2-1,TRBV24-1,.,CATSVGRDNNEQFF,TGTGCCACCAGTGTAGGCAGGGACAACAATGAGCAGTTCTTC
TRBD1,TRBJ1-1,TRBV30,.,CAWTLRDRGPTEAFF,TGTGCCTGGACCCTCAGGGACAGGGGGCCCACTGAAGCTTTCTTT
TRBD1,TRBJ1-1,TRBV6-1,.,CASSEAANRGPLEAFF,TGTGCCAGCAGTGAAGCTGCGAACAGGGGGCCCCTTGAAGCTTTCTTT
.,TRBJ1-4,TRBV29-1,.,CSVEGGERTNEKLFF,TGCAGCGTTGAAGGCGGGGAGCGCACTAATGAAAAACTGTTTTTT
TRBD1,TRBJ1-6,TRBV6-5,few,CASGTAQNSPLHF,TGTGCCAGTGGGACAGCTCAAAATTCACCCCTCCACTTT
.,TRBJ1-1,TRBV3-1/TRBV3-2,.,CASRLGQNTEAFF,TGTGCCAGCAGACTCGGACAGAACACTGAAGCTTTCTTT
TRBD1,TRBJ2-5,TRBV11-3,.,CASSSQGLRRVSQYF,TGTGCCAGCAGCTCACAGGGGTTGAGGAGAGTCTCTCAGTACTTC
TRBD1,TRBJ1-2,TRBV18,.,CASSPGTGEGYTF,TGTGCCAGCTCACCCGGGACAGGGGAAGGCTACACCTTC
.,TRBJ1-3,TRBV29-1,.,CSVRVISGNTIYF,TGCAGCGTCAGGGTCATCTCTGGAAACACCATATATTTT
.,TRBJ1-4,TRBV18,.,CASSPRQGTNEKLFF,TGTGCCAGCTCACCAAGGCAGGGAACGAATGAAAAACTGTTTTTT
TRBD1,TRBJ2-4,TRBV6-5,.,CASSRGHDIQYF,TGTGCCAGCAGTAGGGGGCATGACATTCAGTACTTC
.,TRBJ2-7,TRBV18,.,CASSPTSSSYEQYF,TGTGCCAGCTCGCCGACATCGAGCTCCTACGAGCAGTACTTC
.,TRBJ1-2,TRBV27,.,CASSLSGGAPYGYTF,TGTGCCAGCAGTTTATCGGGCGGGGCCCCCTATGGCTACACCTTC
.,TRBJ1-3,TRBV2,.,CASSLADTIYF,TGTGCCAGCAGTCTGGCGGACACCATATATTTT
TRBD1,TRBJ1-4,TRBV19,.,CASSIAGTGTATNEKLFF,TGTGCCAGTAGTATAGCTGGGACAGGGACTGCAACTAATGAAAAACTGTTTTTT
TRBD1,TRBJ1-3,TRBV5-4,few,CASSNTGAHSGNTIYF,TGTGCCAGCAGTAACACAGGGGCCCATTCTGGAAACACCATATATTTT
.,TRBJ1-6,TRBV30,.,CAWTFPGKSSYNSPLHF,TGTGCCTGGACCTTCCCAGGAAAGAGCTCCTATAATTCACCCCTCCACTTT
.,TRBJ2-2,TRBV5-1,many,CASSFEAGANTGELFF,TGCGCCAGCAGCTTCGAGGCAGGGGCGAACACCGGGGAGCTGTTTTTT
TRBD1,TRBJ1-2,TRBV6-4,.,CASSAGTGGQGYTF,TGTGCCAGCAGTGCAGGGACAGGGGGTCAAGGCTACACCTTC
.,TRBJ1-1,TRBV11-2,.,CASSLGQAKNTEAFF,TGTGCCAGCAGCTTAGGACAGGCCAAGAACACTGAAGCTTTCTTT
TRBD1,TRBJ1-2,TRBV13,.,CASSSGGSYGYTF,TGTGCCAGCAGCTCAGGGGGCAGCTATGGCTACACCTTC